A selection of T cell receptor beta chains follows, all from one sample in a study of human T cells and chemical hapten exposure. A single record per CDR3 protein comes from TCRdb applying MiXCR to the RACE reads. The table includes about 37,000 distinct CDR3 sequences, around 6.8% detected once. Sequenced here: whole blood, sampled in connection with sensitization to the hapten diphenylcyclopropenone (DPC). All receptors derive from a woman in her 30s with alopecia areata. Some clones in this sample may be carry-over from other donors' samples. Each CDR3 is given with its conserved first and last residue. D genes are given only for firm matches. A clone size is listed for some rows: how often the clone was seen (once, few, many), or a class if it is expanded.

clone_size | j_call | d_call | v_call | cdr3_aa | cdr3_nt
many | TRBJ1-1 | . | TRBV6-6 | CASSYFSLDRNTEAFF | TGTGCCAGCAGTTACTTTTCGCTGGACAGGAACACTGAAGCTTTCTTT
. | TRBJ1-1 | . | TRBV13 | CASSPVPSAEAFF | TGTGCCAGCAGCCCCGTCCCTTCAGCTGAAGCTTTCTTT
many | TRBJ1-5 | . | TRBV28 | CASSFLSVNQPQHF | TGTGCCAGCAGTTTTTTGTCAGTCAATCAGCCCCAGCATTTT
. | TRBJ2-6 | TRBD2 | TRBV7-2 | CASSLSSGGASGANVLTF | TGTGCCAGCAGCTTATCTAGCGGGGGGGCCTCTGGGGCCAACGTCCTGACTTTC
many | TRBJ2-5 | TRBD2 | TRBV4-3 | CASSQALAAQETQYF | TGCGCCAGCAGCCAAGCTCTAGCGGCACAAGAGACCCAGTACTTC
many | TRBJ1-2 | TRBD1 | TRBV5-1 | CASSRTGAPGQGGYTF | TGCGCCAGCAGCCGCACAGGTGCCCCGGGACAGGGTGGCTACACCTTC
few | TRBJ1-5 | . | TRBV6-2/TRBV6-3 | CASSDGRKNQPQHF | TGTGCCAGCAGTGATGGACGGAAGAATCAGCCCCAGCATTTT
few | TRBJ2-5 | . | TRBV7-9 | CASTLAKDQYF | TGTGCCAGCACCTTAGCGAAGGACCAGTACTTC
. | TRBJ2-1 | TRBD2 | TRBV20-1 | CSAEAGGYHNEQFF | TGCAGTGCTGAGGCGGGGGGCTACCACAATGAGCAGTTCTTC
many | TRBJ1-2 | TRBD1 | TRBV3-1 | CASSQVRTGAYGYTF | TGTGCCAGCAGCCAAGTGCGGACAGGGGCCTATGGCTACACCTTC
many | TRBJ1-5 | TRBD1 | TRBV5-1 | CASRVGTAGNQPQHF | TGCGCCAGCAGGGTGGGGACAGCGGGCAATCAGCCCCAGCATTTT
. | TRBJ1-1 | . | TRBV6-1 | CASRPATEAFF | TGTGCCAGCCGTCCCGCAACTGAAGCTTTCTTT
. | TRBJ2-3 | . | TRBV28 | CANGGPGTDTQYF | TGTGCTAACGGGGGTCCGGGCACAGATACGCAGTATTTT
many | TRBJ2-5 | . | TRBV27 | CASRRLTGVTGEYQETQYF | TGTGCCAGCAGACGCTTAACAGGGGTGACGGGGGAGTACCAAGAGACCCAGTACTTC
. | TRBJ2-1 | . | TRBV6-1 | CALLGPGQQNYNEQFF | TGTGCCCTACTGGGCCCAGGACAGCAAAATTACAATGAGCAGTTCTTC
few | TRBJ1-5 | . | TRBV9 | CASSVGPSEPQHF | TGTGCCAGCAGCGTGGGGCCTTCTGAGCCCCAGCATTTT
. | TRBJ2-7 | . | TRBV12-3/TRBV12-4 | CASRSGGSYEQYF | TGTGCCAGCAGGAGTGGGGGCTCCTACGAGCAGTACTTC
many | TRBJ2-5 | . | TRBV5-1 | CASSLDQETQYF | TGCGCCAGCAGCTTGGACCAAGAGACCCAGTACTTC
. | TRBJ1-5 | . | TRBV25-1 | CASSDYNQPQHF | TGTGCCAGCAGTGATTATAATCAGCCCCAGCATTTT
few | TRBJ1-4 | TRBD1 | TRBV25-1 | CASSALKGQATNEKLFF | TGTGCCAGCAGTGCCCTAAAGGGACAGGCAACTAATGAAAAACTGTTTTTT
. | TRBJ1-3 | . | TRBV28 | CASSLPRGRAASGNTIYF | TGTGCCAGCAGTTTACCTAGGGGTCGGGCTGCCTCTGGAAACACCATATATTTT
many | TRBJ1-5 | . | TRBV10-3 | CAISESGVANQPQHF | TGTGCCATCAGTGAGTCGGGGGTTGCCAATCAGCCCCAGCATTTT
many | TRBJ1-2 | . | TRBV4-2 | CASSQEETRSNYGYTF | TGTGCCAGCAGCCAAGAAGAGACCCGGAGTAACTATGGCTACACCTTC
. | TRBJ1-1 | TRBD1 | TRBV5-1 | CASGSRQGAGNTEAFF | TGCGCCAGCGGCTCCCGACAGGGGGCTGGGAACACTGAAGCTTTCTTT
. | TRBJ2-3 | . | TRBV6-2/TRBV6-3 | CASSSLDGASTDTQYF | TGTGCCAGCAGCTCATTGGATGGGGCTAGCACAGATACGCAGTATTTT
many | TRBJ2-3 | . | TRBV7-2 | CASSFNLASDTQYF | TGTGCCAGCAGCTTTAACCTAGCTTCAGATACGCAGTATTTT
. | TRBJ2-1 | . | TRBV29-1 | CSVVDTGSSYNEQFF | TGCAGCGTTGTTGATACAGGGAGCTCCTACAATGAGCAGTTCTTC
many | TRBJ2-5 | . | TRBV29-1 | CSVEMETQYF | TGCAGCGTTGAGATGGAGACCCAGTACTTC
few | TRBJ2-7 | TRBD1 | TRBV6-2/TRBV6-3 | CASNAPDRGMYEQYF | TGTGCCAGCAATGCACCCGACAGGGGGATGTACGAGCAGTACTTC
. | TRBJ1-5 | . | TRBV3-1 | CASSHLGGNQPQHF | TGTGCCAGCAGCCACCTGGGGGGCAATCAGCCCCAGCATTTT
few | TRBJ2-7 | . | TRBV27 | CASSLWGTSYEQYF | TGTGCCAGCAGTTTATGGGGAACGTCCTACGAGCAGTACTTC
few | TRBJ2-7 | . | TRBV6-2/TRBV6-3 | CASSYTGGTYEQYF | TGTGCCAGCAGTTACACGGGGGGCACCTACGAGCAGTACTTC
many | TRBJ1-6 | TRBD1 | TRBV10-3 | CAISGTGTEDSPLHF | TGTGCCATTTCGGGCACCGGGACAGAGGATTCACCCCTCCACTTT
many | TRBJ2-3 | . | TRBV28 | CASKAITDTQYF | TGTGCCAGCAAGGCGATCACAGATACGCAGTATTTT
few | TRBJ2-1 | . | TRBV15 | CATSSYRGGPGGNEQFF | TGTGCCACCAGCAGTTACCGAGGGGGGCCGGGAGGTAATGAGCAGTTCTTC
many | TRBJ2-5 | TRBD2 | TRBV20-1 | CSARKGAGGQETQYF | TGCAGTGCTAGAAAGGGTGCGGGGGGTCAAGAGACCCAGTACTTC
many | TRBJ1-2 | . | TRBV6-1 | CASSPRTVGYTF | TGTGCCAGCAGTCCACGGACAGTAGGCTACACCTTC
. | TRBJ2-6 | . | TRBV4-3 | CASSQDPDSGANVLTF | TGCGCCAGCAGCCAAGATCCAGACTCTGGGGCCAACGTCCTGACTTTC
. | TRBJ2-5 | . | TRBV25-1 | CASSEASGAPETQYF | TGTGCCAGCAGTGAAGCATCAGGGGCCCCAGAGACCCAGTACTTC
many | TRBJ2-5 | TRBD1 | TRBV5-5 | CASSLRHDRAETQYF | TGTGCCAGCAGCTTGCGGCACGACAGGGCAGAGACCCAGTACTTC
many | TRBJ2-7 | TRBD2 | TRBV28 | CATLAGGKAGYEQYF | TGTGCCACGCTAGCGGGGGGGAAGGCTGGTTACGAGCAGTACTTC
few | TRBJ2-2 | . | TRBV7-2 | CASSLGGRTGELFF | TGTGCCAGCAGCTTAGGGGGGCGGACCGGGGAGCTGTTTTTT
. | TRBJ2-3 | TRBD2 | TRBV7-2 | CASSFTSGTDTQYF | TGTGCCAGCAGCTTTACTAGCGGCACAGATACGCAGTATTTT
few | TRBJ1-1 | . | TRBV27 | CASSFFANTEAFF | TGTGCCAGCAGTTTTTTCGCGAACACTGAAGCTTTCTTT
. | TRBJ1-1 | . | TRBV5-6 | CASSLDPVNTEAFF | TGTGCCAGCAGCTTAGATCCTGTGAACACTGAAGCTTTCTTT
. | TRBJ1-5 | TRBD1 | TRBV5-6 | CASSPGTGDSNQPQHF | TGTGCCAGCAGCCCAGGGACAGGGGATAGCAATCAGCCCCAGCATTTT
many | TRBJ2-7 | TRBD1 | TRBV6-5 | CASSYGTGGTYEQYF | TGTGCCAGCAGTTACGGGACAGGGGGCACCTACGAGCAGTACTTC
few | TRBJ2-2 | TRBD1 | TRBV7-2 | CASSPSWGQGANTGELFF | TGTGCCAGCAGCCCCAGTTGGGGGCAGGGGGCGAACACCGGGGAGCTGTTTTTT